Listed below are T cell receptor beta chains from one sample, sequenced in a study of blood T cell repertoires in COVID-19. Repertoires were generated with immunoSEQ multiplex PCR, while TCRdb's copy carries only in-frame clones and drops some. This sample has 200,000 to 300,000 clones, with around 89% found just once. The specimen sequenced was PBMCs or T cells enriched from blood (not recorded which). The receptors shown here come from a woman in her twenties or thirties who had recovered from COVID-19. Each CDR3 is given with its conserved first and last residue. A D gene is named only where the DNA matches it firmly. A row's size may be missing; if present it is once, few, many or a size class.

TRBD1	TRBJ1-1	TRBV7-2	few	TGTGCCAGCAGCTTAGATGGGACAGGAGACACTGAAGCTTTCTTT	CASSLDGTGDTEAFF
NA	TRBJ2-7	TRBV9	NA	TGTGCCAGCAGCGTAGATAGCGACCCCTCATACGAGCAGTACTTC	CASSVDSDPSYEQYF
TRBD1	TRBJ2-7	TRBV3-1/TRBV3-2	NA	TGTGCCAGCAGCCAAAATCTGGACAGGGGCGAGCAGTACTTC	CASSQNLDRGEQYF
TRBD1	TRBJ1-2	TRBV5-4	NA	TGTGCCAGCAGCCCGGCATCCGACAGGGGCCATGGCTACACCTTC	CASSPASDRGHGYTF
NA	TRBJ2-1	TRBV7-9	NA	TGTGCCAGCAGCTTTGGGGTGGGGAGAGAGCAGTTCTTC	CASSFGVGREQFF
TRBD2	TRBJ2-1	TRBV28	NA	TGTGCCAGCAGTACGGGACTAGCGGGCCAAAATGAGCAGTTCTTC	CASSTGLAGQNEQFF
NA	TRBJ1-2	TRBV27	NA	TGTGCCAGCAGTTTACTCCGGGACACCAACCCCTATGGCTACACCTTC	CASSLLRDTNPYGYTF
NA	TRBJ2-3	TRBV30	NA	TGTGCCCGGGCAGGGGGGCCCACAGATACGCAGTATTTT	CARAGGPTDTQYF
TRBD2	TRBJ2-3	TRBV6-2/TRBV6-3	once	TGTGCCAGCAGTTACGTTAGCGGGATGGTCACAGATACGCAGTATTTT	CASSYVSGMVTDTQYF
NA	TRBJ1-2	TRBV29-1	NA	TGCAGCGTTGATGAGAGTGGAGGGTATGGCTACACCTTC	CSVDESGGYGYTF
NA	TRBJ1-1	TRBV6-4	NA	TGTGCCAGCAGCCAACAGGTTGGCACTGAAGCTTTCTTT	CASSQQVGTEAFF
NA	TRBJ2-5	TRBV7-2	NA	TGTGCCAGCAGCCCGAGAACGTTCCAAGAGACCCAGTACTTC	CASSPRTFQETQYF
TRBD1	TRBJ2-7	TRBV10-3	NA	TGTGCCATCCAAGGACAGGGGGACGAGCAGTACTTC	CAIQGQGDEQYF
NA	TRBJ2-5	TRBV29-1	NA	TGCAGCGTTGAAGATCGGGTGGCTGAGACCCAGTACTTC	CSVEDRVAETQYF